This is a list of T cell receptor beta chains from one sample in a study of cytomegalovirus exposure and HLA in healthy donors. Only in-frame clones appear in the TCRdb table, and some are missing; sequencing was by immunoSEQ multiplex PCR. Of approximately 170,000 clones listed, roughly four fifths are singletons. Specimen: PBMCs. The receptors stem from a woman in her twenties or thirties in good health and CMV-seropositive. Each CDR3 is given with its conserved first and last residue. D genes are given only for firm matches. Expanded clones get a size class; other rows say once, few or many, or leave the size out.

>TRBD1|.|TRBV10-3|TRBJ1-2
CAIRGTGGDYGYTF
TGTGCCATCAGAGGGACAGGGGGTGACTATGGCTACACCTTC
>TRBD2|few|TRBV28|TRBJ2-7
CASSSPPGGEGRAEQYF
TGTGCCAGCAGTTCCCCACCCGGGGGGGAAGGGAGGGCCGAGCAGTACTTC
>TRBD1|.|TRBV15|TRBJ2-3
CATSRHRGGDTQYF
TGTGCCACCAGCCGCCACAGGGGTGGGGATACGCAGTATTTT
>TRBD1|.|TRBV19|TRBJ2-6
CASTPKKTGNGANVLTF
TGTGCCAGTACCCCAAAAAAGACAGGGAATGGGGCCAACGTCCTGACTTTC
>TRBD1|.|TRBV6-6|TRBJ2-3
CASSLGQGVRGTQYF
TGTGCCAGCAGTTTGGGACAGGGGGTACGAGGTACGCAGTATTTT
>TRBD1|few|TRBV27|TRBJ1-2
CASSAQGAFRGYTF
TGTGCCAGCAGTGCACAGGGGGCCTTCCGTGGCTACACCTTC
>.|.|TRBV4-1|TRBJ1-1
CASSQAVNTEAFF
TGCGCCAGCAGCCAAGCGGTGAACACTGAAGCTTTCTTT
>.|.|TRBV29-1|TRBJ2-2
CSVAANTGELFF
TGCAGCGTTGCTGCGAACACCGGGGAGCTGTTTTTT
>TRBD1|.|TRBV27|TRBJ1-3
CASSQTGAGNTIYF
TGTGCCAGCAGTCAAACAGGGGCTGGAAACACCATATATTTT
>.|.|TRBV29-1|TRBJ1-6
CSVGETGTSPLHF
TGCAGCGTTGGCGAGACAGGCACTTCACCCCTCCACTTT
>.|.|TRBV7-2|TRBJ2-7
CASSPQQYEQYF
TGTGCCAGCAGCCCGCAACAGTACGAGCAGTACTTC